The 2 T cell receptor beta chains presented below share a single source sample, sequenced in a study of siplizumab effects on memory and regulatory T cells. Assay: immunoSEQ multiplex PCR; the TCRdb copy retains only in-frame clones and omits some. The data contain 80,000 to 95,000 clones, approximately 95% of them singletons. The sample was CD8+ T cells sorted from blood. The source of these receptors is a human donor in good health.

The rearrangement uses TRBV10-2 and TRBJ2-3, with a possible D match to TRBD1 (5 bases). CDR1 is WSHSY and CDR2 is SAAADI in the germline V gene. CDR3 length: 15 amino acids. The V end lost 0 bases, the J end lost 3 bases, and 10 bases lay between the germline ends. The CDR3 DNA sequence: TGCGCCAGCAGTGAGTCTGGTAGGGGTACAGATACGCAGTATTTT. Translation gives CASSESGRGTDTQYF.

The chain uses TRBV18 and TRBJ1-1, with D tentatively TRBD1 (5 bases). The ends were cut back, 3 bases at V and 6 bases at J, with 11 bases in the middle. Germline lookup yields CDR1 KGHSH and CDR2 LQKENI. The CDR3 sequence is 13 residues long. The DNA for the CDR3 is TGTGCCAGCTCACCGTGGGGGTCGGCTGAAGCTTTCTTT. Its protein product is CASSPWGSAEAFF.